A single sample is the source of the 3 T cell receptor beta chains below, sequenced in a study of early T cells in non-severe SARS-CoV-2 infection. TCRdb ran MiXCR on the 5' RACE reads and lists one entry per CDR3 protein. The sample lists around 63,000 distinct CDR3 sequences, about 6% occurring once. The sample here was whole blood, taken at baseline. The receptors stem from an adult who was a healthcare worker with PCR-confirmed SARS-CoV-2 infection or an uninfected control (not recorded which).

This clonotype occurred a few times. The chain has TRBV6-2 or TRBV6-3 and TRBJ2-2, with D unresolved. There are 12 residues in the CDR3. Germline CDR1 is MNHEY and CDR2 is SVGEGT. V was shortened by 8 bases and J by 7 bases, with 11 bases between the two germline ends. The DNA of the CDR3 is TGTGCCAGCGGGCGCCTGGGCGGGGAGCTGTTTTTT. It is translated as CASGRLGGELFF.

CDR3 protein: CASSPPYMTDTQYF. CDR3 bases: TGTGCCAGCTCACCACCGTATATGACAGATACGCAGTATTTT. This chain joins TRBV18 and TRBJ2-3; D is undetermined. This CDR3 has 14 amino acids. The germline V gene encodes CDR1 KGHSH and CDR2 LQKENI. The germline V and J ends were trimmed by 0 bases and 3 bases, with 7 bases remaining between them.

This chain joins TRBV18 and TRBJ2-7; 7 bases agree with TRBD1. Germline V gives CDR1 KGHSH, CDR2 LQKENI. The ends lost 3 bases at V and 7 bases at J; junction bases unmatched: 6. The length of the CDR3 is 13 residues. The CDR3 loop is CASSPGQHGEQYF. CDR3 coding DNA: TGTGCCAGCTCACCGGGACAGCACGGTGAGCAGTACTTC.